Below, 23 T cell receptor beta chains from the same sample are listed, as sequenced in a study of T-cell memory formation after mild COVID-19. TCRdb ran MiXCR on the 5' RACE reads and lists one entry per CDR3 protein. The sample includes roughly 130,000 distinct CDR3 sequences, roughly 15% of them seen just once. The sequencing sample was made of PBMCs or a T cell subset sorted from them (not recorded which). The source is an adult woman who had mild COVID-19 (a few samples of this study predate the infection). Cell type and time point are not known.

This clonotype was found a few times. This chain uses TRBV7-9 with TRBJ2-5; 9 nucleotides match TRBD2. Germline assignment: CDR1 SEHNR and CDR2 FQNEAQ (reference sequence). V lost 10 bases and J lost 5; bases outside the gene matches: 11. This CDR3 has 14 amino acids. As DNA, the CDR3 is TGTGCCACACCGCAGCGGGGGGTTCTGGAGACCCAGTACTTC. Translated, it gives CATPQRGVLETQYF.

This chain connects TRBV6-5 to TRBJ2-7, with 10 positions matching TRBD2. This CDR3 has 15 amino acids. Germline V CDR1 and CDR2: MNHEY, SVGAGI. Trimming at V came to 0 bases and at J to 7 bases, leaving 6 bases not matched to a gene. The CDR3 spells CASSYSLAGTGEQYF. CDR3 DNA: TGTGCCAGCAGTTACTCACTAGCGGGAACTGGGGAGCAGTACTTC.

This clonotype was picked up a small number of times. This chain joins TRBV30 and TRBJ2-1, with 7 bases identical to TRBD2. CDR3 size: 21 residues. V lost 0 bases to trimming and J lost 4 bases; unmatched junction nucleotides: 24. CDR1 GTSNPN and CDR2 SVGIG come from the germline V gene (reference sequence). The chain's CDR3 is CAWSVGAGASEPLDKYNEQFF. For the CDR3, the DNA is TGTGCCTGGAGTGTCGGCGCGGGAGCCTCTGAACCCCTAGATAAGTACAATGAGCAGTTCTTC.

The chain employs TRBV7-7 and TRBJ2-2; 7 bases line up with TRBD1. Germline V gives CDR1 SSHAT, CDR2 FNYEAQ (reference sequence). V was pared by 10 bases and J by 6 bases, with 17 bases of the junction left unmatched. The length of the CDR3 is 16 residues. The CDR3 sequence: CATNHLDRIPAGELFF. In nucleotides, the CDR3 is TGTGCCACCAACCACCTGGACAGGATCCCCGCCGGGGAGCTGTTTTTT.

This clonotype was counted between two and nine times. The CDR3 here is CASNRGYTGELFF. The CDR3 nucleotides are TGTGCCAGCAATAGGGGCTACACCGGGGAGCTGTTTTTT. The chain combines TRBV6-2 or TRBV6-3 with TRBJ2-2; TRBD1 is a possible D gene (5 bases). This CDR3 region has 13 residues. The germline V gene has CDR1 MNHEY and CDR2 SVGEGT. The V end lost 7 bases, the J end lost 3 bases, and 9 bases lay between the germline ends.

V and J are TRBV7-8 and TRBJ2-1; 11 nucleotides line up with TRBD2. This CDR3 has 15 residues. The V gene end was trimmed by 3 bases and the J gene end by 8 bases; junction bases not matched to a gene: 6. Germline V gene data show CDR1 as SGHVS and CDR2 as FQNEAQ. CDR3 coding DNA: TGTGCCAGCAGCTTCGTGTCTAGCGGGGGGCATGAGCAGTTCTTC. Its protein is CASSFVSSGGHEQFF.

A few counts support this clonotype. The chain uses TRBV3-1 and TRBJ1-2; D is uncertain. The V end was cut by 7 bases, the J end by 0 bases, with 15 bases between. Germline lookup yields CDR1 LGHDT and CDR2 YNNKEL (reference sequence). The length of the CDR3 is 15 residues. CDR3 in amino acids: CASTPSIHPNYGYTF. The CDR3 bases are TGTGCCAGCACCCCGAGTATCCACCCTAACTATGGCTACACCTTC.

This clonotype was recorded a few times. The J gene is TRBJ2-5, the V gene TRBV4-2; 7 bases map to TRBD2. The CDR3 totals 15 residues. Germline CDR1 is LGHNA and CDR2 is YNFKEQ. J gave up 5 bases and V 4 bases, and 10 bases lay outside the gene matches. The CDR3 reads CASSPAGAGMETQYF. In DNA form, the CDR3 reads TGTGCCAGCAGCCCGGCGGGAGCGGGAATGGAGACCCAGTACTTC.

This clonotype was seen only a few times. V and J are TRBV5-6 and TRBJ1-1; no clear D gene. The V end lost 0 bases, the J end lost 1 base, and 7 bases lay between the germline ends. The CDR3 is 14 amino acids. Germline V gene data show CDR1 as SGHDT and CDR2 as YYEEEE. In DNA, the CDR3 is TGTGCCAGCAGCTTGGGTTTGGGGAACACTGAAGCTTTCTTT. Translating gives CASSLGLGNTEAFF.

This chain connects TRBV9 to TRBJ1-1; D not certain. This CDR3 region has 13 residues. Trimming removed 1 base from V and 7 bases from J, with 11 bases in between. Germline V gene sequence: CDR1 SGDLS, CDR2 YYNGEE. The CDR3 coding sequence is TGTGCCAGCAGCGTAAGGAGGGCGGGTGAAGCTTTCTTT. It specifies CASSVRRAGEAFF.

This clonotype was seen a few times. The V gene is TRBV7-9, the J gene TRBJ1-2; maybe TRBD1 (5 bases). The ends were cut back, 5 bases at V and 3 bases at J, with 16 bases in the middle. The CDR3 has 15 residues. Germline CDR1 SEHNR, CDR2 FQNEAQ (reference sequence). For the CDR3, the DNA is TGTGCCAGCAGCCCCGGGGGATTAATAGACTATGGCTACACCTTC. This codes for CASSPGGLIDYGYTF.

This clonotype was observed a handful of times. The chain employs TRBV7-2 and TRBJ2-7; 11 bases align to TRBD2. This CDR3 has 16 amino acids. The V and J ends lost 1 base and 3 bases, in that order; junction bases with no gene match: 5. CDR1 and CDR2 (germline): SGHTA, FQGNSA. The DNA for the CDR3 is TGTGCCAGCAGCTTAGGTCTAGCGGGAGGCCACTACGAGCAGTACTTC. It is translated as CASSLGLAGGHYEQYF.

The chain couples TRBV25-1 to TRBJ2-1, with 13 bases matching TRBD2. CDR1 is MGHDK, CDR2 SYGVNS, per germline. The CDR3 runs to 20 residues. V was clipped by 6 bases and J by 4 bases; unmatched bases: 18. The CDR3 is CASSHRTSGRGGDSYNEQFF. The CDR3 DNA sequence: TGTGCCAGCAGCCACAGGACTAGCGGGAGAGGTGGGGACTCTTACAATGAGCAGTTCTTC. The full variable domain, rest sourced from reference TRBV25-1 and TRBJ2-1, is EADIYQTPRYLVIGTGKKITLECSQTMGHDKMYWYQQDPGMELHLIHYSYGVNSTEKGDLSSESTVSRIRTEHFPLTLESARPSHTSQYLCASSHRTSGRGGDSYNEQFFGPGTRLTVL.

The chain combines TRBV27 with TRBJ2-1; 9 bases match TRBD1. The CDR3 is made up of 15 amino acids. V lost 5 bases, J lost 4 bases, and 6 bases stayed unmatched. CDR1 MNHEY and CDR2 SMNVEV come from the germline V gene (reference sequence). The CDR3 reads CASSRDRAQYNEQFF. For the CDR3, the DNA is TGTGCCAGCAGTCGGGACAGGGCCCAGTACAATGAGCAGTTCTTC.

The rearrangement joins TRBV5-1 to TRBJ2-7; possible D gene TRBD2, 5 bases. The CDR3 loop spans 17 amino acids. V was trimmed by 3 bases and J by 0 bases, leaving 19 bases between them. The germline gives CDR1 SGHRS, CDR2 YFSETQ. In nucleotides, the CDR3 is TGCGCCAGCAGCTCGACCGGTTTCATCGGGGACTCCTACGAGCAGTACTTC. Translated: CASSSTGFIGDSYEQYF.

This clonotype was observed once. This rearrangement joins TRBV28 to TRBJ1-1; D may be TRBD1 (5 bases). Trimming left V 2 bases short and J 11 bases short, with 12 bases between. CDR1 and CDR2 (germline): MDHEN, SYDVKM. The CDR3 runs to 12 residues. The CDR3: CASSLVGEDAFF. DNA of the CDR3: TGTGCCAGCAGTTTAGTGGGGGAAGATGCTTTCTTT. Looking up the rest from reference TRBV28 and TRBJ1-1 gives the full variable domain: DVKVTQSSRYLVKRTGEKVFLECVQDMDHENMFWYRQDPGLGLRLIYFSYDVKMKEKGDIPEGYSVSREKKERFSLILESASTNQTSMYLCASSLVGEDAFFGQGTRLTVV.

The chain combines TRBV5-6 with TRBJ2-2; 10 bases are shared with TRBD1. The CDR3 is 15 amino acids. The J segment lost 7 bases and the V segment lost 3 bases, leaving 6 bases of the junction unmatched. CDR1 SGHDT and CDR2 YYEEEE come from the germline V gene. CDR3 protein: CASSYGTGVDGELFF. DNA of the CDR3: TGTGCCAGCAGCTACGGGACAGGGGTAGACGGGGAGCTGTTTTTT.

This clonotype has only a few counts. V usage is TRBV14 and J usage is TRBJ2-7; 11 nucleotides align to TRBD2. V lost 1 base and J lost 0; bases outside the gene matches: 2. This CDR3 comprises 16 residues. Germline V gene data show CDR1 as SGHDN and CDR2 as FVKESK. CDR3 sequence: CASSQGLAGHSYEQYF. In DNA, the CDR3 is TGTGCCAGCAGCCAAGGACTAGCGGGGCACTCCTACGAGCAGTACTTC.

The chain recombines TRBV15 with TRBJ2-6; D gene uncertain. The germline CDR1 and CDR2 sequences are LNHNV and YYDKDF (reference sequence). Trimming stripped 1 base from V and 0 bases from J, with 4 bases between. CDR3 size: 15 residues. CDR3: CATSRASSGANVLTF. The DNA for the CDR3 is TGTGCCACCAGCAGAGCGAGCTCTGGGGCCAACGTCCTGACTTTC.

The chain combines TRBV13 with TRBJ2-5, with 11 nucleotides matching TRBD1. The CDR3 is 16 amino acids. V was pared by 5 bases and J by 5 bases, with 10 bases of the junction left unmatched. CDR1 is PRHDT and CDR2 is FYEKMQ in the germline V gene (reference sequence). CDR3 sequence: CASSVEGTGGEETQYF. DNA for the CDR3: TGTGCCAGCAGCGTAGAGGGGACAGGGGGAGAGGAGACCCAGTACTTC.

A few counts support this clonotype. The chain links TRBV5-1 to TRBJ2-1; 9 bases fit TRBD2. Losses at the gene ends were 0 bases for V and 6 bases for J; bases not matched to a gene: 7. The germline CDR1 and CDR2 sequences are SGHRS and YFSETQ. This CDR3 is built from 16 residues. As DNA, the CDR3 is TGCGCCAGCAGCTTGGAAGCTAGCGGGGCGACCAATGAGCAGTTCTTC. Amino acid sequence: CASSLEASGATNEQFF.

In this sample, this clonotype turned up a few times. The V call is TRBV20-1, the J call TRBJ2-7; no clear D gene. Germline CDR1 reads DFQATT; CDR2 reads SNEGSKA (reference sequence). This CDR3 contains 13 residues. Trimming removed 4 bases from V and 3 bases from J, with 13 bases in between. The CDR3 reads CSATSMGRYEQYF. CDR3 DNA: TGCAGTGCTACCAGCATGGGCCGCTACGAGCAGTACTTC.

The table lists this clonotype with many counts. This chain joins TRBV6-2 or TRBV6-3 and TRBJ2-1; D is unclear. V was trimmed by 4 bases and J by 4 bases, leaving 2 bases between them. Germline values: CDR1 MNHEY, CDR2 SVGEGT. The CDR3 totals 11 residues. The CDR3 protein is CASSLYNEQFF. The CDR3 region has the DNA TGTGCCAGCAGTTTATACAATGAGCAGTTCTTC.